The present entry profiles one T cell receptor beta chain with its context. The data derive from a study of graft-versus-host responses after intestinal transplantation. Overall study context: Transplantation in recipients was multivisceral, liver-intestinal, or isolated intestinal.

Produced via immunoSEQ multiplex PCR; TCRdb's table is partial and in-frame only. The table has around 30,000 clones, roughly nine tenths seen once. From germline, CDR1 is LNHDA and CDR2 SQIVND (reference sequence). The germline V and J ends were trimmed by 3 bases and 4 bases, with 9 bases remaining between them. The CDR3 contains 14 residues. This chain uses TRBV19 with TRBJ2-2; D is possibly TRBD1 (5 bases). This clonotype was obtained from a human patient who received an intestinal transplant, so some T cells may come from the graft donor. The sequences come from PBMCs, collected around 480 days after intestinal transplantation. CDR3 residues: CASSIFRATGELFF. CDR3 sequence (DNA): TGTGCCAGTAGTATCTTCAGGGCCACCGGGGAGCTGTTTTTT.